The 32 T cell receptor beta chains below come from one sample, sequenced in a study of PD-L1 blockade in urothelial cancer. Data came from immunoSEQ multiplex PCR; TCRdb stores just in-frame clones and leaves some out. Among 50,000 to 60,000 clones, over 75% were seen once, and the ten largest hold about 5.8%. Specimen: PBMCs, collected around atezolizumab (anti-PD-L1) treatment. Receptor source: a man aged 35-49 years with urothelial cancer.

This clone was counted between two and nine times. The chain joins TRBV30 to TRBJ1-5; no clear D gene. The CDR3 runs 14 residues. CDR1 GTSNPN and CDR2 SVGIG come from the germline V gene (reference sequence). The ends were cut back, 2 bases at V and 5 bases at J, with 13 bases in the middle. CDR3 amino acids: CAWSSGSSDQPQHF. The CDR3 bases are TGTGCCTGGAGTTCCGGGTCTTCCGATCAGCCCCAGCATTTT. Full variable domain (remainder filled in from reference TRBV30 and TRBJ1-5): SQTIHQWPATLVQPVGSPLSLECTVEGTSNPNLYWYRQAAGRGLQLLFYSVGIGQISSEVPQNLSASRPQDRQFILSSKKLLLSDSGFYLCAWSSGSSDQPQHFGDGTRLSIL.

The chain links TRBV29-1 to TRBJ1-5; TRBD1 matches at 10 bases. CDR3 length equals 14 residues. The J segment lost 4 bases and the V segment lost 6 bases, leaving 6 bases of the junction unmatched. Germline V gene data show CDR1 as SQVTM and CDR2 as ANQGSEA. The CDR3 protein is CSVAGTGANQPQHF. CDR3 in DNA: TGCAGCGTGGCAGGGACAGGGGCGAATCAGCCCCAGCATTTT.

This chain connects TRBV6-8 to TRBJ1-2; D might be TRBD1 (5 bases). The CDR3 spans 13 residues. In germline, CDR1 is MNHGY, CDR2 SAAAGT. Trimming cost V 4 bases and J 3 bases, with 9 bases left between them. CDR3 coding DNA: TGTGCCAGCAGTTGGGGGGACCACTATGGCTACACCTTC. It specifies CASSWGDHYGYTF.

The V and J genes are TRBV11-2 and TRBJ2-7; D remains ambiguous. V was pared by 0 bases and J by 2 bases, with 8 bases between. Germline assignment: CDR1 SGHAT and CDR2 FQNNGV. The CDR3 runs 14 residues. CDR3 sequence (DNA): TGTGCCAGCAGCTTAGAGACACATCCCTACGAGCAGTACTTC. Translated, it gives CASSLETHPYEQYF.

This chain connects TRBV19 to TRBJ2-3; possibly TRBD2 for D (5 bases). CDR3 length: 17 residues. CDR1 LNHDA and CDR2 SQIVND come from the germline V gene (reference sequence). V was pared by 3 bases and J by 4 bases, with 20 bases between. Here the CDR3 DNA reads TGTGCCAGTAGTATTAATTCTGGACTTCCCCGAGCAGATACGCAGTATTTT. Its translation: CASSINSGLPRADTQYF.

The chain links TRBV29-1 to TRBJ2-4, with 14 bases lining up with TRBD2. Germline values: CDR1 SQVTM, CDR2 ANQGSEA. The CDR3 sequence is 14 residues long. J was trimmed by 8 bases and V by 3 bases; bases with no gene match: 3. For the CDR3, the DNA is TGCAGCGTTGAGACTAGCGGGAGGGGGGACATTCAGTACTTC. Its protein is CSVETSGRGDIQYF.

The chain employs TRBV7-9 and TRBJ2-6; TRBD2 might be the D (6 bases). This CDR3 contains 15 residues. Germline V gene data show CDR1 as SEHNR and CDR2 as FQNEAQ (reference sequence). V was pared by 1 base and J by 2 bases, with 6 bases between. Here the CDR3 reads CASSLGGAGANVLTF. The CDR3 bases are TGTGCCAGCAGCTTAGGGGGGGCTGGGGCCAACGTCCTGACTTTC.

This chain joins TRBV10-3 and TRBJ2-1, with a weak D call TRBD2 (6 bases). Germline V gene data show CDR1 as ENHRY and CDR2 as SYGVKD. V lost 11 bases, J lost 12 bases, and 17 bases lay in between. This CDR3 region has 11 residues. The CDR3 DNA is TGTGCCGTACAGGATAGCGGCGGGCAGTTCTTC. Translating it yields CAVQDSGGQFF.

The chain is built from TRBV5-6 and TRBJ2-7; the D gene is possibly TRBD2 (5 bases). This CDR3 is built from 13 residues. The germline gives CDR1 SGHDT, CDR2 YYEEEE. V lost 4 bases and J 4 bases, leaving 12 bases between the germline ends. The CDR3 sequence is CASSPGLGYEQYF. The CDR3 coding sequence is TGTGCCAGCAGCCCGGGGTTGGGTTACGAGCAGTACTTC.

CDR3 loop: CASSVGTNSYNEQFF. As DNA, the CDR3 is TGTGCCAGCAGCGTCGGGACTAACTCCTACAATGAGCAGTTCTTC. The chain recombines TRBV5-4 with TRBJ2-1, with 7 bases aligning to TRBD2. There are 15 residues in the CDR3. Germline-derived CDR1 and CDR2 are SGHNT and YYREEE (reference sequence). The ends lost 4 bases at V and 0 bases at J; junction bases unmatched: 4. Based on the CDR3 plus reference TRBV5-4 and TRBJ2-1, the full variable domain is ETGVTQSPTHLIKTRGQQVTLRCSSQSGHNTVSWYQQALGQGPQFIFQYYREEENGRGNFPPRFSGLQFPNYSSELNVNALELDDSALYLCASSVGTNSYNEQFFGPGTRLTVL.

This clone has just a few counts. The chain joins TRBV5-4 to TRBJ2-2, with D hard to call. The V end was cut by 4 bases, the J end by 0 bases, with 10 bases between. This CDR3 contains 15 residues. CDR1 is SGHNT and CDR2 is YYREEE in the germline V gene (reference sequence). This chain's CDR3 is CASSGGASNTGELFF. The DNA of the CDR3 is TGTGCCAGCAGCGGCGGAGCGTCGAACACCGGGGAGCTGTTTTTT.

The chain employs TRBV7-6 and TRBJ2-2; D call uncertain. Germline V gene lookup returns CDR1 SGHVS and CDR2 FNYEAQ. This CDR3 region has 15 residues. V lost 1 base and J 6 bases, leaving 12 bases between the germline ends. The CDR3: CASSLGPVTAGELFF. The DNA of the CDR3 is TGTGCCAGCAGCTTAGGCCCGGTCACGGCCGGGGAGCTGTTTTTT. The complete variable domain, with remaining parts taken from reference TRBV7-6 and TRBJ2-2, reads GAGVSQSPRYKVTKRGQDVALRCDPISGHVSLYWYRQALGQGPEFLTYFNYEAQQDKSGLPNDRFSAERPEGSISTLTIQRTEQRDSAMYRCASSLGPVTAGELFFGEGSRLTVL.

The chain recombines TRBV7-9 with TRBJ2-7, with D possibly being TRBD2 (6 bases). The V gene's germline CDR1 is SEHNR and CDR2 FQNEAQ (reference sequence). The CDR3 loop spans 14 amino acids. V dropped 5 bases and J dropped 1 base, with 12 bases sitting between them. CDR3 sequence reads: CASSQSGRSYEQYF. The CDR3 DNA sequence: TGTGCCAGCAGCCAAAGCGGGCGATCCTACGAGCAGTACTTC.

The count of this clone is one. The rearrangement uses TRBV5-1 and TRBJ2-1; TRBD1 is a possible D gene (6 bases). V shed 2 bases and J shed 3 bases, with 6 bases lying between them. Germline assignment: CDR1 SGHRS and CDR2 YFSETQ. The CDR3 covers 13 residues. CDR3 nucleotides: TGCGCCAGCAGCTTACAGGGCTACAATGAGCAGTTCTTC. It codes for CASSLQGYNEQFF. Variable domain in full (rest from reference TRBV5-1 and TRBJ2-1): KAGVTQTPRYLIKTRGQQVTLSCSPISGHRSVSWYQQTPGQGLQFLFEYFSETQRNKGNFPGRFSGRQFSNSRSEMNVSTLELGDSALYLCASSLQGYNEQFFGPGTRLTVL.

V is TRBV27 and J is TRBJ2-7; tentative D call: TRBD1 (6 bases). In germline, CDR1 is MNHEY, CDR2 SMNVEV (reference sequence). V lost 0 bases and J lost 6, with 15 bases in between. The CDR3 totals 15 residues. DNA of the CDR3: TGTGCCAGCAGTTTATCAGCAGGGGCGCGAAGCGAGCAGTACTTC. The encoded protein is CASSLSAGARSEQYF.

This chain uses TRBV28 with TRBJ2-1, with 13 bases identical to TRBD2. The V gene's germline CDR1 is MDHEN and CDR2 SYDVKM. The CDR3 loop spans 18 amino acids. V trimming: 6 bases; J trimming: 4 bases; junction bases outside the gene matches: 12. The CDR3 region has the DNA TGTGCCAGCAGCTCATCCGGACTAGCGGGAGAGTCTTACAATGAGCAGTTCTTC. Encoded protein: CASSSSGLAGESYNEQFF.

The chain employs TRBV11-2 and TRBJ2-1; the match to TRBD2 covers 14 bases. Germline V gene lookup returns CDR1 SGHAT and CDR2 FQNNGV. J gave up 6 bases and V 5 bases, and 6 bases lay outside the gene matches. The CDR3 contains 16 residues. This chain's CDR3 is CASSTRLAGGPNEQFF. CDR3 coding DNA: TGTGCCAGCAGCACCAGACTAGCGGGAGGGCCCAATGAGCAGTTCTTC.

The chain couples TRBV7-3 to TRBJ2-2; 7 bases are shared with TRBD2. V lost 5 bases to trimming and J lost 4 bases; unmatched junction nucleotides: 10. Germline assignment: CDR1 SGHTA and CDR2 FQGTGA. The CDR3 runs 16 residues. In nucleotides, the CDR3 is TGTGCCAGCAGCCCTTGGCGAGCGGGAACCACCGGGGAGCTGTTTTTT. This codes for CASSPWRAGTTGELFF.

This clone was recorded once. This chain connects TRBV2 to TRBJ2-7; 9 bases match TRBD1. The CDR3 is 15 residues long. The germline V gene has CDR1 SNHLY and CDR2 FYNNEI. With V trimmed by 6 bases and J by 2 bases, 8 bases remained unmatched. DNA of the CDR3: TGTGCCAGCAGCGGACAGGGGCACCCCACCTACGAGCAGTACTTC. Encoded protein: CASSGQGHPTYEQYF.

This clone was counted a single time. CDR3: CASSLEGAGGNTIYF. CDR3 DNA: TGTGCCAGCAGCTTAGAGGGGGCGGGGGGAAACACCATATATTTT. V is TRBV7-2 and J is TRBJ1-3; 7 bases match TRBD1. This CDR3 comprises 15 residues. Germline trimming cut 1 base from V and 4 bases from J; bases unmatched to any gene: 4. In germline, CDR1 is SGHTA, CDR2 FQGNSA.

The gene calls are TRBV30 and TRBJ1-5, with TRBD1 as a possible D gene (5 bases). The ends were cut back, 0 bases at V and 7 bases at J, with 16 bases in the middle. Germline CDR1 and CDR2: GTSNPN and SVGIG (reference sequence). This CDR3 comprises 15 residues. The CDR3 DNA sequence: TGTGCCTGGAGTGTACGGTCCAGGGCCTTGCAGCCCCAGCATTTT. The encoded protein is CAWSVRSRALQPQHF.

V usage is TRBV30 and J usage is TRBJ1-1; possible D gene TRBD1, 5 bases. The CDR3 is made up of 12 amino acids. Per germline, CDR1 GTSNPN and CDR2 SVGIG (reference sequence). Trimming took 6 bases from V and 4 from J, leaving 12 bases between them. CDR3 DNA sequence: TGTGCCTGTGGGGGGGGGAGCACTGAAGCTTTCTTT. As protein: CACGGGSTEAFF.

This clone was detected a few times. V is TRBV7-2 and J is TRBJ2-1; 7 positions match TRBD2. With 5 bases clipped from V and 0 bases from J, the junction kept 4 bases outside the gene matches. The CDR3 has 15 amino acids. Per germline, CDR1 SGHTA and CDR2 FQGNSA. CDR3 amino acids: CASSAGGNSYNEQFF. The CDR3 nucleotides are TGTGCCAGCAGCGCCGGGGGGAACTCCTACAATGAGCAGTTCTTC.

This clone was counted a single time. The rearrangement uses TRBV14 and TRBJ2-1; possibly TRBD2 for D (6 bases). This CDR3 is built from 15 residues. Germline V gene sequence: CDR1 SGHDN, CDR2 FVKESK. The V end lost 3 bases, the J end lost 4 bases, and 13 bases lay between the germline ends. The CDR3 protein is CASSHLGGVYNEQFF. The CDR3 coding sequence is TGTGCCAGCAGCCATCTAGGCGGGGTTTACAATGAGCAGTTCTTC.

This clone was counted a single time. The chain recombines TRBV29-1 with TRBJ2-7, with D perhaps TRBD1 (5 bases). The germline V gene encodes CDR1 SQVTM and CDR2 ANQGSEA. Trimming pared 2 bases from V and 5 bases from J, leaving 13 bases between. The CDR3 is made up of 13 amino acids. The CDR3 loop is CSVEKGAGDEQYF. CDR3 bases: TGCAGCGTTGAAAAAGGGGCTGGGGACGAGCAGTACTTC.

The chain has TRBV27 and TRBJ2-7; TRBD1 matches 10 bases. V was clipped by 5 bases and J by 0 bases; unmatched bases: 10. Germline V gene data show CDR1 as MNHEY and CDR2 as SMNVEV (reference sequence). The CDR3 consists of 17 residues. CDR3 nucleotides: TGTGCCAGCAGTGGCGAAGGGACAGGGGTCCACTCCTACGAGCAGTACTTC. It translates to CASSGEGTGVHSYEQYF.

The chain employs TRBV6-6 and TRBJ1-1; a possible D gene is TRBD1 (5 bases). The germline V gene has CDR1 MNHNY and CDR2 SVGAGI (reference sequence). The CDR3 totals 14 residues. Trimming left V 2 bases short and J 3 bases short, with 10 bases between. CDR3 bases: TGTGCCAGCAGTTACAAGGGGCCGGACACTGAAGCTTTCTTT. Amino acids: CASSYKGPDTEAFF.

The chain couples TRBV7-2 to TRBJ2-2; 7 bases map to TRBD2. This CDR3 contains 15 residues. Germline V gives CDR1 SGHTA, CDR2 FQGNSA. J lost 2 bases, V lost 2 bases, and 2 bases had no gene match. The CDR3 here is CASSLPGLNTGELFF. CDR3 DNA: TGTGCCAGCAGCTTACCGGGACTAAACACCGGGGAGCTGTTTTTT.

The J gene is TRBJ2-2, the V gene TRBV6-5; the match to TRBD2 covers 9 bases. The CDR3 contains 14 residues. The germline V gene encodes CDR1 MNHEY and CDR2 SVGAGI. Trimming at V came to 6 bases and at J to 4 bases, leaving 3 bases not matched to a gene. The CDR3, as DNA: TGTGCCAGCAGAGGTAGCGGGAGCACCGGGGAGCTGTTTTTT. Amino acid sequence: CASRGSGSTGELFF.

The rearrangement joins TRBV5-1 to TRBJ2-3, with no clear D. The CDR3 spans 12 residues. V was trimmed by 5 bases and J by 6 bases, leaving 10 bases between them. Germline V gene sequence: CDR1 SGHRS, CDR2 YFSETQ. The CDR3 DNA sequence: TGCGCCAGCAGTCTTAGTTGGGATACGCAGTATTTT. It translates to CASSLSWDTQYF.

The V call is TRBV29-1, the J call TRBJ2-1; 8 bases are shared with TRBD2. V lost 7 bases and J lost 7; bases outside the gene matches: 9. From germline, CDR1 is SQVTM and CDR2 ANQGSEA. The CDR3 runs 13 residues. The CDR3 protein is CSAGPSGLNEQFF. CDR3 in DNA: TGCAGCGCCGGACCTAGCGGGTTGAATGAGCAGTTCTTC.

The chain uses TRBV28 and TRBJ2-3; no definite D call. The CDR3 totals 15 residues. V was clipped by 5 bases and J by 3 bases, with 15 bases between them. Per germline, CDR1 MDHEN and CDR2 SYDVKM. In DNA, the CDR3 is TGTGCCAGCAGTCTTCTTAGGCGGCGTACAGATACGCAGTATTTT. Amino acid sequence: CASSLLRRRTDTQYF.